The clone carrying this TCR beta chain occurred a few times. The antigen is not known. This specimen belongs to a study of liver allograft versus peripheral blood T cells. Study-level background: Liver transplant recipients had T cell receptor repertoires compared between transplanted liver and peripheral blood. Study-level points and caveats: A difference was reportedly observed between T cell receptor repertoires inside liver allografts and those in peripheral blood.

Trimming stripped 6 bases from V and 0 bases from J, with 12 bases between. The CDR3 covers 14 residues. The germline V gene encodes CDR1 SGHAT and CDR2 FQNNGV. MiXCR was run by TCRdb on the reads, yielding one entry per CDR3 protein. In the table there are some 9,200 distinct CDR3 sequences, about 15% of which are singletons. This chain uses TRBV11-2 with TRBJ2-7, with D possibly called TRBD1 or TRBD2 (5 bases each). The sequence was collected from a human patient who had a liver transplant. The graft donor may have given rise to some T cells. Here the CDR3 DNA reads TGTGCCAGCAGGCCGGGACGTTTCTCCTACGAGCAGTACTTC. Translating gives CASRPGRFSYEQYF.